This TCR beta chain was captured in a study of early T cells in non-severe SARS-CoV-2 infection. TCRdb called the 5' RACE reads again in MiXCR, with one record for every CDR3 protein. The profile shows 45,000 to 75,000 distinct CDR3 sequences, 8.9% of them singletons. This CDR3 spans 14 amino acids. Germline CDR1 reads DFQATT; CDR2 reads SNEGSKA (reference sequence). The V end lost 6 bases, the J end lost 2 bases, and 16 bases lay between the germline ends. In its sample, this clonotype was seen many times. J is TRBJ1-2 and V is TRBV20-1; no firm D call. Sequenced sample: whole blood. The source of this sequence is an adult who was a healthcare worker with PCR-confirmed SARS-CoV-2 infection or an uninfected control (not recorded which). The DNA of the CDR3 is TGCAGTGCCGGGTTTGGGAGAGGGAACTATGGCTACACCTTC. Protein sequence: CSAGFGRGNYGYTF.